The present TCR beta chain was sequenced within a study of shared clonotypes between healthy human individuals. Assay: immunoSEQ multiplex PCR; the TCRdb copy retains only in-frame clones and omits some. The profile shows about 1 million clones, 70% to 80% of them singletons. Germline-derived CDR1 and CDR2 are MDHEN and SYDVKM. The V end lost 6 bases, the J end lost 0 bases, and 14 bases lay between the germline ends. The CDR3 extends over 16 amino acids. This receptor was identified in a young man in good health. Some clones in this sample may be carry-over from other donors' samples. The genes are TRBV28 and TRBJ1-4; TRBD1 might be the D (6 bases). The material sequenced was memory CD4+ T cells from PBMCs. As to subset: CD45RA-negative fraction. CDR3 bases: TGTGCCAGCAGCAAAAGGGGGGGGGCAACTAATGAAAAACTGTTTTTT. Its protein product is CASSKRGGATNEKLFF.